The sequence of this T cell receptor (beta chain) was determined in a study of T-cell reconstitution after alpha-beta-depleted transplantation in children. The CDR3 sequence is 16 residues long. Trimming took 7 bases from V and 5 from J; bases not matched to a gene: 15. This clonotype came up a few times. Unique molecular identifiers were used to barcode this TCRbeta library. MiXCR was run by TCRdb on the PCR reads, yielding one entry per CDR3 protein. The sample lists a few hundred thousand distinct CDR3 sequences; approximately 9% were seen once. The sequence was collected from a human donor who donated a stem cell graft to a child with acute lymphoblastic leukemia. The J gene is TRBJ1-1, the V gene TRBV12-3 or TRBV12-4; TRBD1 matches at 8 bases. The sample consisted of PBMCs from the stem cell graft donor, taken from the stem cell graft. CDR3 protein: CASKPLKGQGLTEAFF. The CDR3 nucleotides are TGTGCCAGCAAACCCTTAAAAGGACAGGGTCTAACTGAAGCTTTCTTT.